Given below is one T cell receptor (beta chain) in context. The sample is drawn from a study of PD-1 blockade in classical Hodgkin lymphoma. Clones were sequenced by immunoSEQ multiplex PCR, and TCRdb holds only the in-frame ones, with some missing. The sample shows over 25,000 clones, 70% to 90% of them seen only once. This CDR3 has 14 amino acids. Deletions cut 5 bases from V and 0 bases from J, with 10 bases between. Looked up from germline, CDR1 is SEHNR and CDR2 is FQNEAQ (reference sequence). Each and every patient relapsed after autologous stem cell transplantation, and patients got differing brentuximab vedotin exposure.

The sequencing used peripheral blood mononuclear cells (PBMCs), collected at baseline. The receptor's source is a human donor with classical Hodgkin lymphoma. The rearrangement links TRBV7-9 to TRBJ2-5, with D unclear. Here the CDR3 reads CASSDGPNQETQYF. In nucleotides, the CDR3 is TGTGCCAGCAGCGATGGGCCAAACCAAGAGACCCAGTACTTC.